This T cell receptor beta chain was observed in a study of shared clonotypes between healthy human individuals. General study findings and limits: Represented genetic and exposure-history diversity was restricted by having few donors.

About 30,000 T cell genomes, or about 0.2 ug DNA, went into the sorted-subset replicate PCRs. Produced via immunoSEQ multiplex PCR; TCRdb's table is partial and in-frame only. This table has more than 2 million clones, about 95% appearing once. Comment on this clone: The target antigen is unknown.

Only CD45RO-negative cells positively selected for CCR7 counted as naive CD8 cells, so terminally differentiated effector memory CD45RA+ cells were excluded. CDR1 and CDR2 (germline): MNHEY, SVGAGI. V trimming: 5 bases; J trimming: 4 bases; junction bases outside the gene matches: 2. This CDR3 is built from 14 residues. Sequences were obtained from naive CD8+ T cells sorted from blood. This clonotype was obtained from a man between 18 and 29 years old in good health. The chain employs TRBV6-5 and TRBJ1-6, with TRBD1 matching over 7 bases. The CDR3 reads CASSETGYNSPLHF. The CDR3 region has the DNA TGTGCCAGCAGTGAGACAGGGTATAATTCACCCCTCCACTTT.